These T cell receptor beta chains were read from a single sample in a study of blood T cell repertoires in COVID-19. TCRdb's copy holds only in-frame clones and misses some; the assay was immunoSEQ multiplex PCR. The sample holds fewer than 100,000 clones, 70% to 80% seen once. Sequencing was done on a sample of peripheral blood. These receptors were obtained from a human donor in a cohort sampled during active COVID-19. The CDR3 runs from the conserved cysteine through the conserved F or W. A D gene is named only where the DNA matches it firmly. Part of the rows lack a size; the others show once, few, many or a class for expanded clones.

clone size	V gene	D gene	J gene	CDR3 protein	CDR3 DNA
NA	TRBV4-1	NA	TRBJ1-1	CASSQETGNTEAFF	TGCGCCAGCAGCCAAGAAACAGGGAACACTGAAGCTTTCTTT
NA	TRBV29-1	NA	TRBJ2-3	CSVTPTFPEATRDTQYF	TGCAGCGTTACCCCAACGTTCCCCGAGGCCACACGAGATACGCAGTATTTT
many	TRBV6-2/TRBV6-3	TRBD2	TRBJ2-1	CASSSGTNYNEQFF	TGTGCCAGCAGTTCCGGGACTAACTACAATGAGCAGTTCTTC
NA	TRBV11-3	TRBD2	TRBJ2-1	CASSLGTSANNEQFF	TGTGCCAGCAGCTTGGGGACTAGCGCGAACAATGAGCAGTTCTTC
NA	TRBV7-9	TRBD2	TRBJ2-3	CASSLAGGPTDTQYF	TGTGCCAGCAGCTTAGCGGGAGGGCCCACAGATACGCAGTATTTT
NA	TRBV6-5	TRBD1	TRBJ2-3	CASSRTGSTDTQYF	TGTGCCAGCAGCAGGACAGGGAGCACAGATACGCAGTATTTT
NA	TRBV10-3	NA	TRBJ1-2	CAITPGDYGYTF	TGTGCCATCACCCCAGGGGACTATGGCTACACCTTC
NA	TRBV4-2	TRBD2	TRBJ2-3	CASSPDPSGTTDTQYF	TGTGCCAGCAGCCCAGATCCTAGCGGGACCACAGATACGCAGTATTTT
NA	TRBV2	NA	TRBJ1-1	CASSEALLRVGLNTEAFF	TGTGCCAGCAGTGAAGCGCTTCTCCGGGTCGGATTGAACACTGAAGCTTTCTTT
many	TRBV4-2	TRBD2	TRBJ2-2	CASSRRTSVGTGELFF	TGTGCCAGCAGCCGAAGGACTAGCGTGGGAACCGGGGAGCTGTTTTTT
NA	TRBV7-6	NA	TRBJ2-7	CASSPREGAGYEQYF	TGTGCCAGCAGCCCCCGGGAGGGGGCTGGCTACGAGCAGTACTTC
NA	TRBV7-3	TRBD1	TRBJ2-5	CASSLNARGETQYF	TGTGCCAGCAGCTTAAACGCCAGGGGGGAGACCCAGTACTTC
NA	TRBV7-3	TRBD2	TRBJ2-3	CASSLRRGVDTQYF	TGTGCCAGCAGCTTACGCCGGGGGGTAGATACGCAGTATTTT
NA	TRBV2	TRBD1	TRBJ2-3	CASSRDRETDTQYF	TGTGCCAGCAGTCGGGACAGGGAAACAGATACGCAGTATTTT
NA	TRBV18	TRBD1	TRBJ2-7	CASSSGTGGIGSYEQYF	TGTGCCAGCTCATCCGGGACAGGGGGCATTGGGTCCTACGAGCAGTACTTC
NA	TRBV6-6	TRBD2	TRBJ2-5	CASSRTSGQETQYF	TGTGCCAGCAGCCGGACTAGCGGACAAGAGACCCAGTACTTC
NA	TRBV24-1	TRBD1	TRBJ1-5	CATSDSRQGGQPQHF	TGTGCCACCAGTGACTCACGACAGGGTGGACAGCCCCAGCATTTT
NA	TRBV7-2	NA	TRBJ1-6	CASSPYNSPLHF	TGTGCCAGCAGTCCGTATAATTCACCCCTCCACTTT
few	TRBV9	NA	TRBJ2-3	CASGLTDTQYF	TGTGCCAGCGGACTGACAGATACGCAGTATTTT
NA	TRBV25-1	NA	TRBJ2-6	CASSGWSTGPGANVLTF	TGTGCCAGCAGTGGGTGGTCCACAGGGCCAGGGGCCAACGTCCTGACTTTC
NA	TRBV5-6	TRBD2	TRBJ2-1	CASRPTSGRYNEQFF	TGTGCCAGCAGACCTACTAGCGGGAGGTACAATGAGCAGTTCTTC
NA	TRBV18	NA	TRBJ2-3	CASSPPLTDTQYF	TGTGCCAGCTCACCACCCCTCACAGATACGCAGTATTTT
NA	TRBV10-2	NA	TRBJ2-7	CASSEPSRSGEQYF	TGCGCCAGCAGTGAGCCCTCACGGTCGGGCGAGCAGTACTTC
NA	TRBV5-1	NA	TRBJ2-5	CASSFQGGQETQYF	TGCGCCAGCAGCTTCCAAGGCGGTCAAGAGACCCAGTACTTC
NA	TRBV2	NA	TRBJ2-7	CASSRDINEQYF	TGTGCCAGCAGCCGGGATATCAACGAGCAGTACTTC
NA	TRBV7-2	TRBD2	TRBJ2-7	CASSLSLASGEQYF	TGTGCCAGCAGCTTATCACTAGCGTCCGGGGAGCAGTACTTC
NA	TRBV29-1	NA	TRBJ2-3	CSGTGEASDTQYF	TGCAGTGGAACAGGGGAGGCTTCAGATACGCAGTATTTT
few	TRBV15	TRBD1	TRBJ1-4	CATSRRQGNSEKLFF	TGTGCCACCAGCAGACGACAGGGGAATAGTGAAAAACTGTTTTTT
NA	TRBV5-1	NA	TRBJ2-7	CASSLQGINYEQYF	TGCGCCAGCAGCTTGCAGGGGATAAACTACGAGCAGTACTTC
NA	TRBV24-1	TRBD2	TRBJ2-1	CATCSGPNPGDEQFF	TGTGCCACCTGTAGCGGGCCCAACCCCGGGGATGAGCAGTTCTTC
few	TRBV15	NA	TRBJ1-3	CATSRLLSGSGNTIYF	TGTGCCACCAGCAGACTCCTCTCAGGGTCTGGAAACACCATATATTTT
NA	TRBV28	TRBD2	TRBJ2-1	CASRGGLAENEQFF	TGTGCCAGCAGGGGGGGACTAGCGGAAAATGAGCAGTTCTTC
once	TRBV28	NA	TRBJ1-6	CASSLTTPDSPLHF	TGTGCCAGCAGTTTAACCACCCCGGATTCACCCCTCCACTTT
few	TRBV7-2	NA	TRBJ2-6	CASSLGGPSSGANVLTF	TGTGCCAGCAGCTTGGGAGGACCCAGCTCTGGGGCCAACGTCCTGACTTTC
NA	TRBV28	NA	TRBJ2-3	CASSPVALQTDTQYF	TGTGCCAGCAGCCCAGTCGCTTTGCAGACAGATACGCAGTATTTT
few	TRBV5-1	TRBD1	TRBJ2-2	CASSLTGADTGELFF	TGCGCCAGCAGCTTGACAGGGGCGGACACCGGGGAGCTGTTTTTT
NA	TRBV7-9	TRBD2	TRBJ2-1	CASRLLAGGENEQFF	TGTGCCAGCAGGTTACTAGCGGGAGGAGAGAATGAGCAGTTCTTC
NA	TRBV7-2	TRBD1	TRBJ2-5	CASSMTGGETQYF	TGTGCCAGCAGTATGACAGGGGGAGAGACCCAGTACTTC
NA	TRBV19	NA	TRBJ2-6	CASGVSGANVLTF	TGTGCCAGCGGGGTATCTGGGGCCAACGTCCTGACTTTC
NA	TRBV7-8	TRBD2	TRBJ2-1	CASRSGTSGAHEQFF	TGTGCCAGCAGATCCGGGACTAGCGGGGCCCATGAGCAGTTCTTC
NA	TRBV5-1	TRBD1	TRBJ2-2	CASSSGTGVSGELFF	TGCGCCAGCAGCTCCGGGACAGGGGTTAGCGGGGAGCTGTTTTTT
NA	TRBV14	NA	TRBJ1-2	CASSQEGGFYGYTF	TGTGCCAGCAGCCAAGAGGGAGGGTTCTATGGCTACACCTTC
NA	TRBV12-3/TRBV12-4	TRBD1	TRBJ2-5	CASSQDRGETQYF	TGTGCCAGCAGCCAGGACAGGGGAGAGACCCAGTACTTC
NA	TRBV9	TRBD2	TRBJ2-7	CASSGTSSGRYEQYF	TGTGCCAGCAGCGGCACATCTAGCGGGAGATACGAGCAGTACTTC
NA	TRBV28	NA	TRBJ2-5	CASSLHQYQETQYF	TGTGCCAGCAGTTTACACCAGTACCAAGAGACCCAGTACTTC